These 25 T cell receptor beta chains were all obtained from the same sample, sequenced in a study of blood T cell repertoires in COVID-19. Libraries were prepared by immunoSEQ multiplex PCR; TCRdb keeps only in-frame clonotypes and omits some of them. The table includes some 530,000 clones, about 88% detected once. Sequencing was carried out using PBMCs or T cells enriched from blood (not recorded which). The receptors derive from a woman in her sixties or seventies who had recovered from COVID-19.

The V and J genes are TRBV6-6 and TRBJ2-3, with 8 positions matching TRBD2. V was pared by 4 bases and J by 1 base, with 7 bases of the junction left unmatched. Germline V gene lookup returns CDR1 MNHNY and CDR2 SVGAGI (reference sequence). The CDR3 is made up of 16 amino acids. The CDR3 region has the DNA TGTGCCAGCAGTTCTGTAGGACTAGCCCGCACAGATACGCAGTATTTT. Its translation: CASSSVGLARTDTQYF.

CDR3 nucleotides: TGTGCCAGCAGGAGACAGGGAGACCACTACAATGAGCAGTTCTTC. As protein: CASRRQGDHYNEQFF. V gene TRBV3-1 (or the pseudogene TRBV3-2) combines with J gene TRBJ2-1, with 7 nucleotides matching TRBD1. J gave up 3 bases and V 6 bases, and 8 bases lay outside the gene matches. The CDR3 extends over 15 amino acids. Germline V gives CDR1 LGHDT, CDR2 YNNKEL (reference sequence).

There are a few counts of this clone. The genes are TRBV3-1 (or the pseudogene TRBV3-2) and TRBJ1-6; 9 nucleotides agree with TRBD1. The CDR3 covers 16 residues. The V segment lost 4 bases and the J segment 7 bases; nucleotides outside the gene matches: 8. Germline CDR1 LGHDT, CDR2 YNNKEL (reference sequence). The CDR3 spells CASSPETGGGNSPLHF. The CDR3 nucleotides are TGTGCCAGCAGCCCTGAGACAGGGGGAGGCAATTCACCCCTCCACTTT.

CDR3 in amino acids: CASSTGQGETQYF. The CDR3, as DNA: TGCGCCAGCAGCACGGGACAGGGGGAGACCCAGTACTTC. The chain employs TRBV5-1 and TRBJ2-5, with TRBD1 matching over 10 bases. The CDR3 has 13 amino acids. V dropped 4 bases and J dropped 5; count of bases not matched to a gene: 2. In germline, CDR1 is SGHRS, CDR2 YFSETQ.

This chain joins TRBV3-1 (or the pseudogene TRBV3-2) and TRBJ2-3; a possible D gene is TRBD2 (5 bases). V lost 4 bases to trimming and J lost 5 bases, with 16 bases between them. The CDR3 has 15 residues. CDR1 and CDR2 from the germline V gene are LGHDT and YNNKEL (reference sequence). CDR3 loop: CASSPQRVRGDTQYF. DNA of the CDR3: TGTGCCAGCAGCCCCCAGAGGGTGAGAGGAGATACGCAGTATTTT.

The genes are TRBV18 and TRBJ2-5, with a possible D match to TRBD1 (6 bases). The germline V and J ends were trimmed by 2 bases and 5 bases, with 9 bases remaining between them. Germline V lookup: CDR1 KGHSH, CDR2 LQKENI. This CDR3 has 13 residues. This CDR3 reads CASSPEQGETQYF. In DNA, the CDR3 is TGTGCCAGCTCACCAGAGCAGGGGGAGACCCAGTACTTC. The full variable domain, its missing parts supplied by reference TRBV18 and TRBJ2-5, is NAGVMQNPRHLVRRRGQEARLRCSPMKGHSHVYWYRQLPEEGLKFMVYLQKENIIDESGMPKERFSAEFPKEGPSILRIQQVVRGDSAAYFCASSPEQGETQYFGPGTRLLVL.

The chain uses TRBV2 and TRBJ1-1, with D possibly being TRBD1 (5 bases). V was clipped by 5 bases and J by 5 bases, with 9 bases between them. There are 12 residues in the CDR3. CDR1 and CDR2 (germline): SNHLY, FYNNEI. CDR3 bases: TGTGCCAGCAGTCCAGGGTTGACTGAAGCTTTCTTT. This translates into CASSPGLTEAFF.

This chain joins TRBV27 and TRBJ2-7, with D possibly matching TRBD1 (6 bases). V shed 3 bases and J shed 3 bases, with 9 bases lying between them. CDR3 size: 13 residues. CDR1 is MNHEY, CDR2 SMNVEV, per germline (reference sequence). The CDR3 loop reads CASSFKGDYEQYV. The CDR3 nucleotides are TGTGCCAGCAGTTTTAAGGGGGACTACGAGCAGTACGTC.

V is TRBV2 and J is TRBJ2-1, with 11 bases that match TRBD2. The CDR3 length is 14 residues. Per germline, CDR1 SNHLY and CDR2 FYNNEI. Trimming took 5 bases from V and 5 from J; bases not matched to a gene: 2. CDR3 region: CASSRLAGNNEQFF. DNA of the CDR3: TGTGCCAGCAGTCGACTAGCGGGAAACAATGAGCAGTTCTTC.

The rearrangement links TRBV24-1 to TRBJ1-5; D unresolved. The CDR3 runs 14 residues. The V end was cut by 3 bases, the J end by 3 bases, with 8 bases between. Per germline, CDR1 KGHDR and CDR2 SFDVKD. DNA of the CDR3: TGTGCCACCAGTGATGGAGGGTTCAATCAGCCCCAGCATTTT. Translating it yields CATSDGGFNQPQHF.

The chain couples TRBV28 to TRBJ1-5, with TRBD1 identical over 11 bases. Trimming removed 7 bases from V and 9 bases from J; junction bases left unmatched: 14. The CDR3 is 16 residues long. Germline lookup yields CDR1 MDHEN and CDR2 SYDVKM. Here the CDR3 DNA reads TGTGCCAGCACCATCCCCTGGGACAGGGGGAAGGGGCCCCAGCATTTT. Translated, it gives CASTIPWDRGKGPQHF.

The gene calls are TRBV7-8 and TRBJ1-2, with a weak D call TRBD1 (5 bases). The CDR3 runs 15 residues. The germline V and J ends were trimmed by 1 base and 3 bases, with 12 bases remaining between them. From germline, CDR1 is SGHVS and CDR2 FQNEAQ. CDR3: CASSLGAGSDYGYTF. CDR3 bases: TGTGCCAGCAGCTTAGGGGCAGGGTCTGACTATGGCTACACCTTC. Supplemented by reference TRBV7-8 and TRBJ1-2, the full variable domain reads GAGVSQSPRYKVAKRGQDVALRCDPISGHVSLFWYQQALGQGPEFLTYFQNEAQLDKSGLPSDRFFAERPEGSVSTLKIQRTQQEDSAVYLCASSLGAGSDYGYTFGSGTRLTVV.

Concerning this clone itself: Other DNA variants within this sample encode the same CDR3. The rearrangement links TRBV9 to TRBJ2-7, with TRBD1 matching 8 bases. CDR1 is SGDLS, CDR2 YYNGEE, per germline. Unmatched junction bases numbered 6, after V lost 0 bases and J lost 4 bases. The CDR3 contains 15 residues. The CDR3 spells CASSVAGTGPYEQYF. In DNA form, the CDR3 reads TGTGCCAGCAGCGTAGCCGGGACAGGTCCGTACGAGCAGTACTTC.

The gene calls are TRBV6-2 or TRBV6-3 and TRBJ2-1; TRBD2 agrees at 8 bases. J lost 2 bases, V lost 4 bases, and 7 bases had no gene match. The CDR3 has 16 residues. Germline V gene data show CDR1 as MNHEY and CDR2 as SVGEGT. The CDR3 bases are TGTGCCAGCAGTTTAAGGACCGGGGGGGCCTACAATGAGCAGTTCTTC. Translating it yields CASSLRTGGAYNEQFF.

V is TRBV27 and J is TRBJ2-3, with 8 bases identical to TRBD1. Trimming took 7 bases from V and 2 from J; bases not matched to a gene: 11. This CDR3 comprises 16 residues. Germline loops: CDR1 MNHEY, CDR2 SMNVEV (reference sequence). The CDR3, as DNA: TGTGCCAGCAAAGGGCGGGCCAGGGGGCTCACAGATACGCAGTATTTT. Translation: CASKGRARGLTDTQYF.

On this clone itself: The same CDR3 also results from other DNA sequences found in this sample. The gene calls are TRBV24-1 and TRBJ1-1; 7 bases are a match to TRBD1. The germline V gene encodes CDR1 KGHDR and CDR2 SFDVKD. J lost 2 bases, V lost 3 bases, and 5 bases had no gene match. The CDR3 extends over 15 amino acids. CDR3 nucleotides: TGTGCCACCAGTGATGCCCGACAGGGAAACACTGAAGCTTTCTTT. It is translated as CATSDARQGNTEAFF.

The chain carries TRBV6-5 and TRBJ1-6; D perhaps matches TRBD1 (5 bases). The V end was cut by 0 bases, the J end by 6 bases, with 12 bases between. In germline, CDR1 is MNHEY, CDR2 SVGAGI. CDR3 length: 16 residues. CDR3 coding DNA: TGTGCCAGCAGTTACTCTGCGGGGGTGGGTAATTCACCCCTCCACTTT. It yields the protein CASSYSAGVGNSPLHF.

The genes are TRBV5-5 and TRBJ1-1; no reliable D call. Germline CDR1 and CDR2: SGHKS and YYEKEE (reference sequence). The V and J ends lost 0 bases and 3 bases respectively, with 12 bases between them. The CDR3 is 15 amino acids. Here the CDR3 DNA reads TGTGCCAGCAGCTTGGCCCCGGGGATAGACACTGAAGCTTTCTTT. It codes for CASSLAPGIDTEAFF. The entire variable domain, with the rest obtained from reference TRBV5-5 and TRBJ1-1, is as follows: DAGVTQSPTHLIKTRGQQVTLRCSPISGHKSVSWYQQVLGQGPQFIFQYYEKEERGRGNFPDRFSARQFPNYSSELNVNALLLGDSALYLCASSLAPGIDTEAFFGQGTRLTVV.

The chain carries TRBV18 and TRBJ2-5; D unclear. V was clipped by 1 base and J by 1 base, with 7 bases between them. The CDR3 is 14 residues long. Germline-derived CDR1 and CDR2 are KGHSH and LQKENI. Written as DNA, the CDR3 is TGTGCCAGCTCACCACGGTCAGTCCAAGAGACCCAGTACTTC. Its protein product is CASSPRSVQETQYF.

The rearrangement joins TRBV5-1 to TRBJ2-5, with 9 bases matching TRBD1. Trimming removed 0 bases from V and 11 bases from J; junction bases left unmatched: 14. Germline values: CDR1 SGHRS, CDR2 YFSETQ. The CDR3 length is 16 residues. CDR3 loop: CASSLEPAGQGGDQYF. CDR3 bases: TGCGCCAGCAGCTTGGAGCCGGCGGGACAGGGAGGGGATCAGTACTTC.

V usage is TRBV7-2 and J usage is TRBJ1-5; D is possibly TRBD1 (6 bases). Between the trimmed V and J ends, which lost 5 bases and 11 bases, there was a span of 19 bases. The CDR3 is 14 amino acids. CDR1 is SGHTA and CDR2 is FQGNSA in the germline V gene. The CDR3 DNA sequence: TGTGCCAGCAGCCAACTGGGGGCCGAGTTCGCCCAGCATTTT. Translated: CASSQLGAEFAQHF. The whole variable domain, remainder taken from reference TRBV7-2 and TRBJ1-5, is GAGVSQSPSNKVTEKGKDVELRCDPISGHTALYWYRQSLGQGLEFLIYFQGNSAPDKSGLPSDRFSAERTGGSVSTLTIQRTQQEDSAVYLCASSQLGAEFAQHFGDGTRLSIL.

The V and J genes are TRBV27 and TRBJ2-7; TRBD2 might be the D (6 bases). Germline V gene lookup returns CDR1 MNHEY and CDR2 SMNVEV (reference sequence). The CDR3 consists of 16 residues. Trimming left V 5 bases short and J 3 bases short, with 20 bases between. This chain's CDR3 is CASSTGLPFVGYEQYF. The CDR3 nucleotides read TGTGCCAGCAGTACGGGACTCCCCTTTGTAGGCTACGAGCAGTACTTC.

The rearrangement uses TRBV10-2 and TRBJ2-1; 11 nucleotides align to TRBD2. The CDR3 has 17 residues. Losses at the gene ends were 7 bases for V and 0 bases for J; bases not matched to a gene: 8. Germline V lookup: CDR1 WSHSY, CDR2 SAAADI. CDR3 sequence: CASTTLAGDRSYNEQFF. CDR3 nucleotides: TGCGCCAGCACCACACTAGCGGGGGACCGCTCCTACAATGAGCAGTTCTTC.

This clone occurred once. The chain couples TRBV13 to TRBJ1-2; a possible D gene is TRBD1 (6 bases). This CDR3 has 14 residues. V was shortened by 4 bases and J by 5 bases, with 14 bases between the two germline ends. Germline V gene lookup returns CDR1 PRHDT and CDR2 FYEKMQ (reference sequence). CDR3 bases: TGTGCCAGCAGCTCCTCCAGGGGCACTTATGGCTACACCTTC. Its protein is CASSSSRGTYGYTF.

This clone was seen a handful of times. The chain employs TRBV28 and TRBJ1-4; no reliable D call. This CDR3 comprises 15 residues. CDR1 and CDR2 (germline): MDHEN, SYDVKM. V was cut by 6 bases and J by 3 bases, with 14 bases left in between. This CDR3 reads CASSLSTAPNEKLFF. The CDR3 DNA sequence: TGTGCCAGCAGCCTAAGTACAGCTCCTAATGAAAAACTGTTTTTT.